What follows are 18 T cell receptor beta chains derived from one specimen sequenced in a study of regulatory T cells in long-lasting Graves disease. Sequencing libraries for TCR beta were prepared with iRepertoire HTBI primers and Arm-PCR of CDR3 regions. In TCRdb, the multiplex PCR reads were re-called with MiXCR into one record per CDR3 protein. The sample has approximately 690,000 distinct CDR3 sequences; around 30% are singletons. The time point here: persistent/refractory GD, antithyroid drugs over 5 years with positive TRAb. Making the TCR library involved RNA that had been extracted from PBMCs. Sequencing used peripheral blood mononuclear cells (PBMCs), obtained when the disease was refractory, from a patient treated with antithyroid drugs. All receptors derive from a female donor with Graves disease.

This clonotype was counted only a few times. The chain has TRBV7-9 and TRBJ2-7, with 10 bases that match TRBD1. Losses at the gene ends were 4 bases for V and 7 bases for J; bases not matched to a gene: 13. This CDR3 region has 16 residues. Germline V gene lookup returns CDR1 SEHNR and CDR2 FQNEAQ (reference sequence). The CDR3 region is CASSSRDRGPKREQYF. CDR3 DNA: TGTGCCAGCAGCTCCCGGGACAGGGGTCCCAAGAGGGAGCAGTACTTC. The variable domain in full, with the rest retrieved from reference TRBV7-9 and TRBJ2-7, is DTGVSQNPRHKITKRGQNVTFRCDPISEHNRLYWYRQTLGQGPEFLTYFQNEAQLEKSRLLSDRFSAERPKGSFSTLEIQRTEQGDSAMYLCASSSRDRGPKREQYFGPGTRLTVT.

The J gene is TRBJ2-7, the V gene TRBV20-1, with D possibly TRBD1 on 6 matching bases. Germline V gene lookup returns CDR1 DFQATT and CDR2 SNEGSKA (reference sequence). V was shortened by 4 bases and J by 1 base, with 11 bases between the two germline ends. This CDR3 is 13 amino acids long. CDR3 protein: CSANDRSSYEQYF. CDR3 sequence (DNA): TGCAGTGCTAACGACAGGTCATCCTACGAGCAGTACTTC.

The genes are TRBV7-3 and TRBJ2-7; 7 bases map to TRBD2. The CDR3 is 14 residues long. CDR1 is SGHTA, CDR2 FQGTGA, per germline. With 3 bases clipped from V and 3 bases from J, the junction kept 5 bases outside the gene matches. The CDR3 nucleotides read TGTGCCAGCAGCTTGAAGCGGGACCGCTACGAGCAGTACTTC. As protein: CASSLKRDRYEQYF.

This clonotype was recorded a few times. This chain links TRBV2 with TRBJ2-5; D is undetermined. CDR1 and CDR2 from the germline V gene are SNHLY and FYNNEI. V gave up 6 bases and J gave up 5 bases, with 16 bases separating them. The CDR3 sequence is 14 residues long. The CDR3 is CASSSLVVGETQYF. The CDR3 DNA sequence: TGTGCCAGCAGCTCCCTCGTCGTTGGGGAGACCCAGTACTTC.

The chain combines TRBV29-1 with TRBJ2-5; 10 bases fit TRBD2. This CDR3 region has 15 residues. From germline, CDR1 is SQVTM and CDR2 ANQGSEA. The ends lost 7 bases at V and 5 bases at J; junction bases unmatched: 13. CDR3 sequence: CSGRASGSPPETQYF. For the CDR3, the DNA is TGCAGCGGTCGTGCTAGCGGGAGTCCCCCTGAGACCCAGTACTTC.

In its sample, this clonotype was seen many times. V usage is TRBV12-3 or TRBV12-4 and J usage is TRBJ1-1; 7 positions match TRBD1. The CDR3 has 14 residues. The V segment lost 3 bases and the J segment 2 bases; nucleotides outside the gene matches: 3. For the CDR3, the DNA is TGTGCCAGCAGTTTGGGACAGCCCAACACTGAAGCTTTCTTT. This translates into CASSLGQPNTEAFF.

V gene TRBV29-1 combines with J gene TRBJ1-2; 12 nucleotides match TRBD1. V was clipped by 7 bases and J by 5 bases; unmatched bases: 8. CDR3 length: 14 amino acids. The germline gives CDR1 SQVTM, CDR2 ANQGSEA. The CDR3 region has the DNA TGCAGCGCGGGGGGACAGGGGGCTTTGTATGGCTACACCTTC. Its translation: CSAGGQGALYGYTF.

This rearrangement joins TRBV7-4 to TRBJ1-5, with a weak D call TRBD1 (5 bases). CDR1 is SGHVT, CDR2 SQSDAQ, per germline. The germline V and J ends were trimmed by 1 base and 7 bases, with 17 bases remaining between them. The CDR3 loop spans 16 amino acids. DNA for the CDR3: TGTGCCAGCAGCTTAGTTAGGGAAACCCGGGGGCAGCCCCAGCATTTT. This sequence encodes CASSLVRETRGQPQHF.

This clonotype was detected only a few times. J is TRBJ1-1 and V is TRBV11-1; a possible D gene is TRBD1 (5 bases). CDR1 and CDR2 from the germline V gene are SGHAT and FQDESV (reference sequence). The CDR3 is 13 amino acids. V was trimmed by 7 bases and J by 4 bases, leaving 13 bases between them. The DNA of the CDR3 is TGTGCCAGCAACTTCGGGACGATCACTGAAGCTTTCTTT. Residues: CASNFGTITEAFF.

The chain combines TRBV28 with TRBJ2-7; the D is unclear. V was cut by 4 bases and J by 2 bases, with 9 bases left in between. This CDR3 has 13 amino acids. Per germline, CDR1 MDHEN and CDR2 SYDVKM. This CDR3 is CASSSPYPYEQYF. The CDR3 nucleotides read TGTGCCAGCAGTTCCCCCTACCCCTACGAGCAGTACTTC.

The gene calls are TRBV28 and TRBJ2-7; D ambiguous. This CDR3 has 14 residues. CDR1 MDHEN and CDR2 SYDVKM come from the germline V gene. The ends were cut back, 2 bases at V and 5 bases at J, with 13 bases in the middle. CDR3 coding DNA: TGTGCCAGCAGTTTACGGCAAACAGATGACGAGCAGTACTTC. Protein product: CASSLRQTDDEQYF.

The chain joins TRBV12-3 or TRBV12-4 to TRBJ1-5; D is unresolved. This CDR3 is built from 15 residues. Trimming left V 5 bases short and J 5 bases short, with 16 bases between. The CDR3 DNA follows: TGTGCCAGCAGTCAAACGCGGGGAGGCGATCAGCCCCAGCATTTT. Protein: CASSQTRGGDQPQHF.

The chain uses TRBV27 and TRBJ2-2; the D is unclear. Germline CDR1 is MNHEY and CDR2 is SMNVEV (reference sequence). The CDR3 loop spans 14 amino acids. The V end was cut by 6 bases, the J end by 2 bases, with 10 bases between. CDR3 coding DNA: TGTGCCAGCAGGCCTAATCTTAACACCGGGGAGCTGTTTTTT. Translating gives CASRPNLNTGELFF.

This clonotype was counted only a few times. The V gene is TRBV6-2 or TRBV6-3, the J gene TRBJ2-7, with a tentative D call TRBD1 (5 bases). V shed 7 bases and J shed 2 bases, with 9 bases lying between them. In germline, CDR1 is MNHEY, CDR2 SVGEGT. The CDR3 consists of 12 residues. The CDR3 spells CASKGRAYEQYF. CDR3 DNA sequence: TGTGCCAGCAAGGGCAGGGCCTACGAGCAGTACTTC.

The chain couples TRBV6-5 to TRBJ1-5; D is perhaps TRBD1 (5 bases). Between the trimmed V and J ends, which lost 4 bases and 1 base, there was a span of 11 bases. Germline values: CDR1 MNHEY, CDR2 SVGAGI. The CDR3 is 15 amino acids. CDR3 loop: CASSFRDGSNQPQHF. As DNA, the CDR3 is TGTGCCAGCAGTTTCAGGGACGGGAGCAATCAGCCCCAGCATTTT.

V usage is TRBV7-6 and J usage is TRBJ2-6; 7 positions match TRBD1. Unmatched junction bases numbered 11, after V lost 5 bases and J lost 4 bases. Germline-derived CDR1 and CDR2 are SGHVS and FNYEAQ. The CDR3 sequence is 17 residues long. The CDR3 DNA reads as TGTGCCAGCAGCCGAACCACGACAGGGACCGGGGCCAACGTCCTGACTTTC. Protein product: CASSRTTTGTGANVLTF.

The genes are TRBV20-1 and TRBJ1-1; TRBD1 agrees at 8 bases. CDR3 length: 11 amino acids. Germline loops: CDR1 DFQATT, CDR2 SNEGSKA (reference sequence). V shed 8 bases, J shed 10 bases, and the junction held 9 bases outside the gene matches. CDR3 protein: CSSPQGARAFF. DNA of the CDR3: TGCAGTAGTCCTCAGGGGGCCAGAGCTTTCTTT.

There are many counts of this clonotype. The chain carries TRBV6-2 or TRBV6-3 and TRBJ2-6, with D maybe TRBD2 (6 bases). This CDR3 region has 15 residues. V dropped 5 bases and J dropped 1 base, with 9 bases sitting between them. Germline values: CDR1 MNHEY, CDR2 SVGEGT. The CDR3 here is CASSEEGSGANVLTF. The CDR3 region has the DNA TGTGCCAGCAGTGAGGAGGGGTCTGGGGCCAACGTCCTGACTTTC.